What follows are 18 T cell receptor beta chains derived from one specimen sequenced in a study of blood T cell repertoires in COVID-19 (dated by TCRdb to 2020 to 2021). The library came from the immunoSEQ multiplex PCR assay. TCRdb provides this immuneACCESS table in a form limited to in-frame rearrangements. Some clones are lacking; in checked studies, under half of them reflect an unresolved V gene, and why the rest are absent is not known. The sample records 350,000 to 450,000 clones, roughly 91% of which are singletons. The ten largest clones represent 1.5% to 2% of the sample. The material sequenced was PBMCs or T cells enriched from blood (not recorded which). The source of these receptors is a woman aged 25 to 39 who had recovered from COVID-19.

CDR3 residues: CASSQGQGAAYEQYF. CDR3 nucleotides: TGCGCCAGCAGCCAAGGACAGGGGGCGGCCTACGAGCAGTACTTC. The chain recombines TRBV4-1 with TRBJ2-7; 10 bases are shared with TRBD1. The CDR3 has 15 amino acids. Trimming cost V 1 base and J 2 bases; bases outside gene matches: 2. Looked up from germline, CDR1 is MGHRA and CDR2 is YSYEKL.

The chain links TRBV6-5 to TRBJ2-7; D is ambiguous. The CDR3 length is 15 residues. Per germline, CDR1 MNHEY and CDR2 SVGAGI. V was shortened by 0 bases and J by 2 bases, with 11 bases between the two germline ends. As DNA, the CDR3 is TGTGCCAGCAGTTACTCTAGACACTCAGCCTACGAGCAGTACTTC. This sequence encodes CASSYSRHSAYEQYF.

The CDR3 is CAISETGTYQPQHF. The CDR3 region has the DNA TGTGCCATCAGTGAGACAGGAACCTATCAGCCCCAGCATTTT. The chain employs TRBV10-3 and TRBJ1-5, with D perhaps matching TRBD1 (5 bases). The germline V gene encodes CDR1 ENHRY and CDR2 SYGVKD. CDR3 size: 14 residues. V lost 2 bases to trimming and J lost 5 bases, with 10 bases between them.

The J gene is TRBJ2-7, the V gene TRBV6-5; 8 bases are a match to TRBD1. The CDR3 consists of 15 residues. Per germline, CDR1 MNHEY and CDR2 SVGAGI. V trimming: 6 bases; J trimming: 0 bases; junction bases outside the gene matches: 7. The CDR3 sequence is CASRNGQGDSYEQYF. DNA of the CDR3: TGTGCCAGCAGAAATGGACAGGGCGACTCCTACGAGCAGTACTTC.

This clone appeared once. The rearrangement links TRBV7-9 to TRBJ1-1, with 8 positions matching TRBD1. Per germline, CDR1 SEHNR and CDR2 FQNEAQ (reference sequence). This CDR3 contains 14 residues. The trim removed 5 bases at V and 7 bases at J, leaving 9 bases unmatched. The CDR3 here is CASSPLGQGGEAFF. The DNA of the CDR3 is TGTGCCAGCAGCCCCCTAGGACAGGGTGGTGAAGCTTTCTTT.

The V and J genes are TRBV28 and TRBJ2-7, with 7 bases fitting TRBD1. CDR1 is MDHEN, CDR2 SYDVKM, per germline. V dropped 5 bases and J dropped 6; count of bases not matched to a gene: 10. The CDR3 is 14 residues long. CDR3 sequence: CASSPGTVVVEQYF. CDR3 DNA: TGTGCCAGCAGTCCTGGGACAGTCGTGGTCGAGCAGTACTTC.

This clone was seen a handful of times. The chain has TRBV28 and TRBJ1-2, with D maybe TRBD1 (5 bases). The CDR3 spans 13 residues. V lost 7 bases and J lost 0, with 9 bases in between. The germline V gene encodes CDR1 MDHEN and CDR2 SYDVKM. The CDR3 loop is CASNLQANYGYTF. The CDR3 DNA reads TGTGCCAGCAACCTACAGGCTAACTATGGCTACACCTTC.

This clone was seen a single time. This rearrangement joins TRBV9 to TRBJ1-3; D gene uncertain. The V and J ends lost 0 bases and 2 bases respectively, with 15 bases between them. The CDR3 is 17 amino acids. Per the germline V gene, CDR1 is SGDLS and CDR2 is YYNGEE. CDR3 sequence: CASSVDPQWLPGNTIYF. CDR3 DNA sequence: TGTGCCAGCAGCGTAGATCCCCAGTGGCTGCCTGGAAACACCATATATTTT.

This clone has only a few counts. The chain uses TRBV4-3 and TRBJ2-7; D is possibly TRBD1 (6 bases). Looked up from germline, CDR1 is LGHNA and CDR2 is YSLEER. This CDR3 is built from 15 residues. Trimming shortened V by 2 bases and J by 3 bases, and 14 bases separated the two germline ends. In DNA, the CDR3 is TGCGCCAGCAGCCAACTTTCTAGGGGGAACTACGAGCAGTACTTC. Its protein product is CASSQLSRGNYEQYF.

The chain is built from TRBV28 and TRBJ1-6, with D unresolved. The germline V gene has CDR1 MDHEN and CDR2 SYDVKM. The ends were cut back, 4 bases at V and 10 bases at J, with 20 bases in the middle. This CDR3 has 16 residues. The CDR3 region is CASSSYGGSGNSPLHF. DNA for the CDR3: TGTGCCAGCAGTTCTTATGGAGGGTCGGGAAACTCACCCCTCCACTTT.

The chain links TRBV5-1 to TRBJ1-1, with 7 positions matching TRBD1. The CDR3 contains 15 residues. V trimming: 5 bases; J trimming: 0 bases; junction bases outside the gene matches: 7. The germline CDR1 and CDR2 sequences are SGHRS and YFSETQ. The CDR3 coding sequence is TGCGCCAGCAGTCTGACAGGGAACGTGAACACTGAAGCTTTCTTT. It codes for CASSLTGNVNTEAFF.

DNA of the CDR3: TGCGCCAGCAGCCTACGGACAGGGGGGCTCTCTGGAAACACCATATATTTT. This encodes CASSLRTGGLSGNTIYF. This chain links TRBV5-1 with TRBJ1-3, with 10 bases aligning to TRBD1. The length of the CDR3 is 17 residues. The V gene's germline CDR1 is SGHRS and CDR2 YFSETQ. The junction had 7 bases not matched to a gene; V was cut back by 4 bases and J by 0 bases.

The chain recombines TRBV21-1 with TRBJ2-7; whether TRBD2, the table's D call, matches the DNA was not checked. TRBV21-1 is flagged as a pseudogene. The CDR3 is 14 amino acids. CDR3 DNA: TGTGCCAGCAGCAAAGACCCTGAGTGCGACGAGCAGTACTTC. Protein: CASSKDPECDEQYF.

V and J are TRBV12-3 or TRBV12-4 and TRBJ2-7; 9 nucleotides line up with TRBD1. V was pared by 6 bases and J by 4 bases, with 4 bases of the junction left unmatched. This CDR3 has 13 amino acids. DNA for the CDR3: TGTGCCAGCAGAAAACAGGGGGCTTACGAGCAGTACTTC. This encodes CASRKQGAYEQYF.

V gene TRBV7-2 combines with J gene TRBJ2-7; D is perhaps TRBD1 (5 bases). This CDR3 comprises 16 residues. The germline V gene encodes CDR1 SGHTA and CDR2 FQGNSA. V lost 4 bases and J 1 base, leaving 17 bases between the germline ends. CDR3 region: CASSYPVTEVSYEQYF. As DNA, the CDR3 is TGTGCCAGCAGCTACCCCGTGACAGAAGTTTCCTACGAGCAGTACTTC.

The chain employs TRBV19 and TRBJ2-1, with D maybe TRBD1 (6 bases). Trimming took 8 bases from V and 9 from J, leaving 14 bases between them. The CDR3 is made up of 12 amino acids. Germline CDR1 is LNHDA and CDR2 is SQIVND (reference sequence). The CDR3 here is CASAKTGPEQFF. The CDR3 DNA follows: TGTGCCAGTGCTAAGACAGGCCCTGAGCAGTTCTTC.

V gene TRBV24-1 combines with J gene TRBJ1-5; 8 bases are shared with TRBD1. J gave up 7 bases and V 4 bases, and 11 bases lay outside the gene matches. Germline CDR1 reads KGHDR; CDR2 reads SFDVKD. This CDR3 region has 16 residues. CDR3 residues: CATSDPDRVGAQPQHF. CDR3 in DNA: TGTGCCACCAGTGACCCGGACAGGGTGGGGGCCCAGCCCCAGCATTTT.

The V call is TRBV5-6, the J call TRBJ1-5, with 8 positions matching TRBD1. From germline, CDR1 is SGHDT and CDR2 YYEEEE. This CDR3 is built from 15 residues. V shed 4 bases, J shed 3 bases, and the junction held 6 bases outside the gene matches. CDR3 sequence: CASSRGTGPNQPQHF. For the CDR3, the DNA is TGTGCCAGCAGCCGAGGGACAGGACCCAATCAGCCCCAGCATTTT.